This T cell receptor beta chain was profiled in a study of T cell clonality in common variable immunodeficiency. Points from the study as a whole: Common variable immunodeficiency TCR beta sequences reportedly had fewer deletions and N-nucleotide insertions.

Data came from immunoSEQ multiplex PCR; TCRdb stores just in-frame clones and leaves some out. This sample comprises around 40,000 clones, none seen once only. Both groups were predominantly of Caucasian heritage. In this sample, this clone turned up many times. The antigen remains undetermined. The TCR comes from a person between 18 and 70 years old in good health. The sequenced material came from peripheral blood mononuclear cells.

CDR3 DNA, as far as it was read: TGCAGTGCTAGCTCCATGGGCAGGGCCCACCAAGAGACC. Translated: CSASSMGRAHQET. In full, the CDR3 reads CSASSMGRAHQETQYF. The chain has TRBV20-1 and TRBJ2-5; tentative D call: TRBD1 (5 bases). The read comes to an end 3 residues before the CDR3 does, leaving the germline J gene to fill in the end. CDR3 size: 16 residues. Deletions cut 3 bases from V and 0 bases from J, with 17 bases between. Germline V gene lookup returns CDR1 DFQATT and CDR2 SNEGSKA (reference sequence).